The sequence of this T cell receptor beta chain was determined in a study of T cell responses to AZD1222 COVID-19 vaccine. Overall study findings and caveats: The study sampled repertoires only after the peak T cell response.

V lost 6 bases and J 6 bases, leaving 15 bases between the germline ends. This CDR3 contains 13 residues. The germline V gene encodes CDR1 MDHEN and CDR2 SYDVKM. TCRdb's table, derived via immunoSEQ multiplex PCR, lists solely in-frame clones and lacks some. Of about 150,000 clones in the sample, approximately 90% were seen once. Concerning this clone: Its specificity is not known.

This chain links TRBV28 with TRBJ2-7, with D perhaps TRBD1 (6 bases). This TCR came from an adult in good health. The material was peripheral blood, obtained on day 0 of AZD1222 vaccination. The CDR3 DNA follows: TGTGCCAGCAGCCCCGGGACATTCCCCGAGCAGTACTTC. This encodes CASSPGTFPEQYF.